This record looks at one T cell receptor (beta chain) sequence and its context. The sample holds one count of this clonotype. The antigen it recognizes is unknown. Base qualities are not at hand, and no much larger clone is one base apart. This sample is part of a study of blood T cells in healthy people across ages (dated by TCRdb to between 2014 and 2017). Notes on the research overall: In model experiments, template switching captured about one uniquely barcoded TCR beta cDNA molecule for every two T cells. The study measured age-related changes in TCR beta repertoire diversity using deep sequencing normalized with unique cDNA molecular identifiers. Donors were grouped into four age groups: young (average 16 years), middle-aged (roughly 38), aged (approximately 67) and long-lived (about 90). Donors of different ages were randomly distributed across sequencing lanes to avoid experimental bias. For two donors (one aged 18 to 30 and one aged 80 or older), the study analyzed two additional independent replicas of 1 million unique cDNA reads from the same blood draw.

The donors were roughly 39 Caucasian individuals from Russia, aged roughly 6 to 90 years, who were systemically healthy. Each donor gave 8 to 10 milliliters of peripheral blood, collected into EDTA-treated Vacutainer tubes. Ficoll-Paque density-gradient centrifugation was used to isolate PBMCs, with at least 6.5 million obtained per sample. Total RNA was extracted from PBMCs with Trizol reagent, with at least 5 micrograms obtained per sample. Naive CD45RAhigh/CD27high T cell percentages were measured by flow cytometry on a PBMC aliquot from every donor. What the authors observed across the whole study: Conclusive comparison of naive and antigen-experienced compartments was prevented by the profiling of bulk unsorted PBMCs. Estimates of total diversity based on one million sequenced T cells were considered lower bounds and underestimates. Compared with the aged group, the long-lived group had more naive CD4+ T cells, fewer expanded clones and increased TCR diversity, a pattern suggesting age selection. Observed TCR beta diversity per million T cells fell roughly linearly with age, and a significant reduction was already apparent by age around 40. A strong correlation was found between observed TCR beta diversity and the percentage of naive T cells measured by flow cytometry. Donor CMV infection status was unknown, potentially confounding age-related changes in expanded clonotypes.

CDR1 and CDR2 are drawn from the germline V gene: KGHSH, LQKENI. V is pared back by 0 bases and J by 8 bases, with 14 bases lying between the germline termini. The CDR3 holds 15 amino acids from the cysteine to the phenylalanine. Only the CDR3 region is kept as DNA, spanning 45 bases read in frame from base 1. Libraries were prepared through 5' RACE. Sequencing instrument: Illumina HiSeq 2500. A second PCR of roughly 6 to 12 cycles was performed with a sample-barcoded 5' primer and a J-beta primer mix. A unique molecular identifier was introduced onto each TCR beta cDNA molecule by a template-switch 5' adaptor carrying 12 random nucleotides. At least 3 million CDR3-containing paired-end reads were obtained from each sample. First-strand cDNA was synthesized from all RNA with the Mint cDNA synthesis kit, primed by a TRBC-specific oligonucleotide. Following uracil-DNA glycosylase treatment, a first 18-cycle PCR with universal primers M1SS and BC2_uni_R was performed on all cDNA. The original pipeline was this. Each sample was normalized by randomly selecting 1 million high-quality reads, each carrying a distinct molecular identifier. Reads sharing molecular identifiers were discarded rather than binned into consensus sequences. MiTCR, set to a Q25 quality threshold and the strictest error-elimination algorithm, was used for CDR3 identification, clonotype clustering and error correction. A nonparametric unseen species model with Euler transformation was used to estimate lower-bound total TCR beta diversity. The raw public data were reprocessed by TCRdb itself: fastp quality trimming at Q25, MiXCR clonotype calling, in-frame beta chains only. Each entry is one CDR3 protein sequence, shown with its most common DNA and genes. TCRdb, not the original authors, processed these V and J calls. For this sample there are roughly 1,800,000 distinct CDR3 sequences; approximately 50% appear just once. The ten top clones hold roughly 2% of the sample.

Sequencing was performed on blood. This clonotype was obtained from a woman between 35 and 50 years old in good health. Rearrangement joined TRBV18 to TRBJ2-1; no D gene call is confident. The sequenced DNA: TGTGCCAGCTCACCACCAGCCGGGCGTGGGGATGAGCAGTTCTTC. The encoded protein is CASSPPAGRGDEQFF.